These T cell receptor beta chains were read from a single sample in a study of blood T cell repertoires in COVID-19. Sequenced by immunoSEQ multiplex PCR; TCRdb stores in-frame clones only, minus some. This table holds tens of thousands of clones, more than 75% found once. The sample was peripheral blood. These TCRs come from a human donor in a cohort sampled during active COVID-19. The CDR3 runs from the conserved cysteine through the conserved F or W. The D gene is left open where the match is weak. Clone sizes are given selectively: once, few, many, or a class where the clone is expanded.

>TRBJ2-1|TRBD2|TRBV13|NA
CASRSREIYNEQFF
TGTGCCAGCAGATCGCGGGAGATCTACAATGAGCAGTTCTTC
>TRBJ1-1|NA|TRBV7-3|NA
CASSLAASGTEAFF
TGTGCCAGCAGCTTGGCGGCCTCGGGAACTGAAGCTTTCTTT
>TRBJ2-1|TRBD2|TRBV4-2|NA
CASSQDWGGSYNEQFF
TGTGCCAGCAGCCAAGATTGGGGGGGATCCTACAATGAGCAGTTCTTC
>TRBJ2-7|NA|TRBV27|NA
CASSSFYEQYF
TGTGCCAGCAGTTCCTTCTACGAGCAGTACTTC
>TRBJ1-1|NA|TRBV6-5|NA
CASSYAGRGAFF
TGTGCCAGCAGTTACGCGGGTCGAGGGGCTTTCTTT
>TRBJ2-3|TRBD1|TRBV7-8|NA
CASSRIGQGLGTDTQYF
TGTGCCAGCAGCAGGATTGGACAGGGTTTGGGCACAGATACGCAGTATTTT
>TRBJ1-6|NA|TRBV30|NA
CAWSALQGINSPLHF
TGTGCCTGGAGTGCACTACAGGGAATTAATTCACCCCTCCACTTT
>TRBJ1-5|NA|TRBV28|NA
CASSLEVELNQPQHF
TGTGCCAGCAGTTTAGAAGTGGAGCTCAATCAGCCCCAGCATTTT
>TRBJ2-7|TRBD2|TRBV5-4|NA
CASSTHAGGTYEQYF
TGTGCCAGCAGCACTCACGCCGGGGGGACCTACGAGCAGTACTTC
>TRBJ1-5|TRBD1|TRBV5-1|NA
CASRLDRGRPQHF
TGCGCCAGCAGATTAGACAGGGGGAGGCCCCAGCATTTT
>TRBJ2-1|NA|TRBV25-1|NA
CASSESAGVPTYNEQFF
TGTGCCAGCAGTGAATCCGCCGGGGTTCCCACCTACAATGAGCAGTTCTTC
>TRBJ2-7|NA|TRBV7-2|NA
CASSLQGYEQYF
TGTGCCAGCAGCTTACAGGGCTACGAGCAGTACTTC
>TRBJ2-1|NA|TRBV9|NA
CASSVARSGNEQFF
TGTGCCAGCAGCGTAGCCCGTTCGGGAAATGAGCAGTTCTTC
>TRBJ1-4|NA|TRBV28|NA
CASSPSNEKLFF
TGTGCCAGCAGTCCCTCCAATGAAAAACTGTTTTTT
>TRBJ1-5|TRBD1|TRBV19|few
CASSIVGQGAGQPQHF
TGTGCCAGTAGTATAGTCGGACAGGGGGCCGGTCAGCCCCAGCATTTT
>TRBJ2-3|TRBD2|TRBV28|once
CASSLLPLAESTDTQYF
TGTGCCAGCAGTTTATTACCCCTAGCGGAGAGCACAGATACGCAGTATTTT
>TRBJ2-3|TRBD2|TRBV11-2|NA
CASSLYFRTSGSTDTQYF
TGTGCCAGCAGCTTATACTTCCGGACTAGCGGGAGCACAGATACGCAGTATTTT
>TRBJ1-1|NA|TRBV4-1|once
CASSVGAEMNTEAFF
TGCGCCAGCAGCGTGGGCGCAGAAATGAACACTGAAGCTTTCTTT
>TRBJ1-1|NA|TRBV19|NA
CASSMGPFAEAFF
TGTGCCAGTAGTATGGGGCCGTTCGCTGAAGCTTTCTTT
>TRBJ1-1|NA|TRBV28|NA
CASSLLGGRGAEAFF
TGTGCCAGCAGTTTACTGGGGGGGAGGGGTGCTGAAGCTTTCTTT
>TRBJ2-3|NA|TRBV28|NA
CASTPNGLRTDTQYF
TGTGCCAGCACCCCCAATGGACTCAGAACAGATACGCAGTATTTT
>TRBJ2-7|TRBD2|TRBV11-3|once
CASSSFSGRGYEQYF
TGTGCCAGCAGCTCCTTTAGCGGGAGGGGCTACGAGCAGTACTTC
>TRBJ2-7|TRBD1|TRBV6-1|NA
CASSEAKQGSSYEQYF
TGTGCCAGCAGTGAAGCGAAACAGGGGAGCTCCTACGAGCAGTACTTC